This T cell receptor beta chain stems from a study of cytomegalovirus exposure and HLA in healthy donors. Study-wide context: A subsequent analysis reported that the 95 to 150 validation repertoires were produced on the same platform that had also been used for the roughly 670 first-cohort repertoires. Study conclusions and caveats: As confirmed in vitro, three CMV-associated chains were specific for CMV antigens. Listed as cytomegalovirus-associated were around 160 TCR beta chains. Rare TCR sequences dominated, though some public TCRs recurred in many donors.

Only in-frame clones appear in the TCRdb table, and some are missing; sequencing was by immunoSEQ multiplex PCR. The profile covers some 240,000 clones, with over 75% appearing a single time and 1.5% to 2.5% taken by the ten largest. Germline CDR1 GTSNPN, CDR2 SVGIG (reference sequence). This CDR3 contains 16 residues. V lost 0 bases and J lost 0, with 14 bases in between. In the case of this clone: Its antigen is not known.

Sequences were obtained from PBMCs. The TCR was taken from a woman between 18 and 29 years old in good health and CMV-seropositive. The chain carries TRBV30 and TRBJ1-2; TRBD1 is a possible D gene (6 bases). CDR3 loop: CAWSVLWDTANYGYTF. Here the CDR3 DNA reads TGTGCCTGGAGTGTACTTTGGGACACAGCTAACTATGGCTACACCTTC.